The 20 T cell receptor beta chains in this list originate from one sample, sequenced in a study of blood T cells in healthy people across ages. Together with a sample-barcoded 5' primer, a J-beta primer mix was included in a second PCR lasting roughly 6 to 12 cycles. TCRdb processed the 5' RACE reads anew with MiXCR; each CDR3 protein has one entry. The sample has 1,800,000 or so distinct CDR3 sequences; approximately 40% are singletons. The sample was blood. All receptors derive from a human donor in good health.

CDR3 loop: CASSRQAESEAFF. Here the CDR3 DNA reads TGTGCCAGCAGCCGACAGGCCGAATCTGAAGCTTTCTTT. The J gene is TRBJ1-1, the V gene TRBV7-9, with a tentative D call TRBD1 (6 bases). The length of the CDR3 is 13 residues. Trimming took off 5 bases at V and 6 bases at J, with 13 bases between the two ends. In germline, CDR1 is SEHNR, CDR2 FQNEAQ (reference sequence).

The chain links TRBV6-5 to TRBJ2-5; D is perhaps TRBD1 (6 bases). The J call may be incorrect, as the DNA end agrees better with TRBJ2-7. The CDR3 covers 16 residues. Looked up from germline, CDR1 is MNHEY and CDR2 is SVGAGI. The CDR3 is CASSYSSPGHRYEQYF. The DNA for the CDR3 is TGTGCCAGCAGTTACTCTTCCCCGGGACATCGCTACGAGCAGTACTTC.

This clonotype has more than one count but fewer than ten. The gene calls are TRBV7-6 and TRBJ2-1; 8 bases agree with TRBD1. Per germline, CDR1 SGHVS and CDR2 FNYEAQ. With V trimmed by 7 bases and J by 13 bases, 18 bases remained unmatched. The CDR3 runs 15 residues. The CDR3 region has the DNA TGTGCCAGCACTAAGGACAGGGAGCGGAGGGCGGGCCAGTTCTTC. Translation: CASTKDRERRAGQFF.

The chain combines TRBV24-1 with TRBJ2-4; 7 nucleotides agree with TRBD1. Matching the DNA end better, TRBJ2-7 makes the J call doubtful. CDR3 length equals 20 residues. Per germline, CDR1 KGHDR and CDR2 SFDVKD. CDR3 in DNA: TGTGCCACCAGTGAATCACGGACAGGACGGTTACATAACCGCACCTACGAGCAGTACTTC. It translates to CATSESRTGRLHNRTYEQYF.

The chain carries TRBV6-5 and TRBJ2-3; D unresolved. Germline lookup yields CDR1 MNHEY and CDR2 SVGAGI. The CDR3 extends over 16 amino acids. The V and J ends lost 5 bases and 2 bases respectively, with 17 bases between them. The CDR3 nucleotides read TGTGCCAGCAGTCCTGGCCACGTCGTACACACAGATACGCAGTATTTT. Residues: CASSPGHVVHTDTQYF.

This clonotype was picked up a small number of times. The chain combines TRBV7-3 with TRBJ2-3; D ambiguous. V lost 3 bases and J lost 5, with 18 bases in between. Germline V gene sequence: CDR1 SGHTA, CDR2 FQGTGA. The CDR3 sequence is 16 residues long. The CDR3 DNA reads TGTGCCAGCAGCTTTAGAGTAGTCGGAGTTGGAGATACGCAGTATTTT. Translated, it gives CASSFRVVGVGDTQYF.

This clonotype was observed many times. The J gene is TRBJ2-1, the V gene TRBV6-5, with 8 bases matching TRBD2. Germline V CDR1 and CDR2: MNHEY, SVGAGI. The ends lost 8 bases at V and 10 bases at J; junction bases unmatched: 10. The length of the CDR3 is 13 residues. The CDR3 nucleotides read TGTGCCAGCCGCCGGGGGGGCTTAAGGGAGCAGTTCTTC. Its translation: CASRRGGLREQFF.

The sample holds a few counts of this clonotype. The chain uses TRBV27 and TRBJ2-4, with 7 positions matching TRBD2. The better agreement between TRBJ2-7 and the DNA end casts doubt on the J call. The length of the CDR3 is 15 residues. Looked up from germline, CDR1 is MNHEY and CDR2 is SMNVEV (reference sequence). CDR3 protein: CASSRAGVGNYEQYF. For the CDR3, the DNA is TGTGCCAGCAGCCGGGCGGGGGTTGGAAACTACGAGCAGTACTTC.

This clonotype was counted many times. The chain has TRBV20-1 and TRBJ2-7, with D perhaps being TRBD1 or TRBD2 (5 bases each). Trimming removed 6 bases at V and 0 bases at J, with 12 bases between. This CDR3 has 13 residues. Germline lookup yields CDR1 DFQATT and CDR2 SNEGSKA (reference sequence). The CDR3 region is CSAEDGTSYEQYF. CDR3 sequence (DNA): TGCAGTGCCGAGGACGGGACCTCCTACGAGCAGTACTTC.

This chain joins TRBV5-6 and TRBJ2-7; a possible D gene is TRBD2 (7 bases). This CDR3 has 15 residues. Germline V lookup: CDR1 SGHDT, CDR2 YYEEEE. V lost 0 bases and J 3 bases, leaving 13 bases between the germline ends. The CDR3 loop is CASSLGRGQLYEQYF. In nucleotides, the CDR3 is TGTGCCAGCAGCTTGGGGCGGGGGCAACTCTACGAGCAGTACTTC.

This clonotype was seen more than once but under ten times. This rearrangement joins TRBV20-1 to TRBJ1-5, with 8 bases matching TRBD1. The V gene end was trimmed by 7 bases and the J gene end by 3 bases; junction bases not matched to a gene: 11. Per the germline V gene, CDR1 is DFQATT and CDR2 is SNEGSKA (reference sequence). The CDR3 is 15 amino acids. CDR3: CSVLSGGQVNQPQHF. As DNA, the CDR3 is TGCAGTGTTTTGTCTGGGGGACAGGTCAATCAGCCCCAGCATTTT.

Only a few counts were recorded for this clonotype. J is TRBJ2-1 and V is TRBV29-1, with TRBD1 identical over 10 bases. V lost 7 bases and J lost 7; bases outside the gene matches: 7. Germline V lookup: CDR1 SQVTM, CDR2 ANQGSEA. The CDR3 spans 13 residues. The CDR3 region is CSGADRGRNEQFF. DNA for the CDR3: TGCAGCGGTGCTGACAGGGGGCGGAATGAGCAGTTCTTC.

On this clonotype itself: The junction departs from the called germline gene at one end, perhaps through a read error. The V call is TRBV20-1, the J call TRBJ1-2; D ambiguous. This CDR3 spans 11 amino acids. CDR1 is DFQATT, CDR2 SNEGSKA, per germline (reference sequence). The CDR3, as DNA: TGCAGTGCTTTAGGAACGACGGGCTGCACCTTC. This sequence encodes CSALGTTGCTF.

The gene calls are TRBV29-1 and TRBJ2-3; the match to TRBD2 covers 15 bases. Germline lookup yields CDR1 SQVTM and CDR2 ANQGSEA. CDR3 length equals 15 residues. V was pared by 6 bases and J by 4 bases, with 5 bases of the junction left unmatched. In nucleotides, the CDR3 is TGCAGCGTCGGACTAGCGGGGGGGCCGGCAGATACGCAGTATTTT. Translation: CSVGLAGGPADTQYF.

The chain couples TRBV7-9 to TRBJ2-1; D remains ambiguous. CDR1 is SEHNR and CDR2 is FQNEAQ in the germline V gene (reference sequence). The CDR3 sequence is 15 residues long. Trimming left V 4 bases short and J 0 bases short, with 10 bases between. Here the CDR3 reads CASSWATLSYNEQFF. The CDR3 DNA reads TGTGCCAGCAGCTGGGCGACCCTCTCCTACAATGAGCAGTTCTTC.

The chain recombines TRBV5-4 with TRBJ2-5; a weak D match, TRBD1 (6 bases). Germline-derived CDR1 and CDR2 are SGHNT and YYREEE (reference sequence). The CDR3 length is 13 residues. Trimming pared 0 bases from V and 11 bases from J, leaving 14 bases between. The CDR3 DNA sequence: TGTGCCAGCAGCTTGGCCGTCAGGGGTGAGCAGTACTTC. Its protein product is CASSLAVRGEQYF.

V is TRBV6-5 and J is TRBJ1-2, with D unresolved. This CDR3 has 15 residues. Trimming removed 2 bases at V and 6 bases at J, with 16 bases between. Per the germline V gene, CDR1 is MNHEY and CDR2 is SVGAGI. In DNA form, the CDR3 reads TGTGCCAGCAGTTACAGTCCCCCGAGATTCCATGGCTACACCTTC. Encoded protein: CASSYSPPRFHGYTF.

J is TRBJ1-3 and V is TRBV18, with 10 bases matching TRBD1. Losses at the gene ends were 2 bases for V and 4 bases for J; bases not matched to a gene: 5. The CDR3 has 16 amino acids. The germline CDR1 and CDR2 sequences are KGHSH and LQKENI. CDR3 sequence: CASSPVGQGLGNTIYF. For the CDR3, the DNA is TGTGCCAGCTCACCAGTGGGACAGGGGCTCGGAAACACCATATATTTT.

V and J are TRBV6-6 and TRBJ1-5; TRBD1 agrees at 7 bases. The CDR3 consists of 17 residues. The germline gives CDR1 MNHNY, CDR2 SVGAGI (reference sequence). Unmatched junction bases numbered 7, after V lost 2 bases and J lost 0 bases. The CDR3 loop is CASSYRRGLISNQPQHF. The DNA of the CDR3 is TGTGCCAGCAGTTACCGAAGGGGGCTCATTAGCAATCAGCCCCAGCATTTT.

The chain has TRBV6-1 and TRBJ2-1; 10 positions match TRBD1. V shed 6 bases and J 1 base; nucleotides not matched to a gene: 15. This CDR3 spans 19 amino acids. In germline, CDR1 is MNHNS, CDR2 SASEGT. CDR3 nucleotide sequence: TGTGCCAGCAGCTCGGGACAGGGGTTACGTAGCGTGTCCTACAATGAGCAGTTCTTC. Its protein is CASSSGQGLRSVSYNEQFF.